The text below deals with one TCR beta chain. What it binds is not known. The record originates from a study of cytomegalovirus exposure and HLA in healthy donors. From germline, CDR1 is MGHRA and CDR2 YSYEKL. The CDR3 consists of 15 residues. With V trimmed by 5 bases and J by 5 bases, 6 bases remained unmatched. Primers: 60 Vbeta forward and 13 Jbeta reverse. Only in-frame clones appear in the TCRdb table, and some are missing; sequencing was by immunoSEQ multiplex PCR. Of about 160,000 clones listed, 80% to 90% are singletons. Overall study findings and caveats: Despite most TCR sequences being rare, some public TCRs occurred in many donors.

This chain links TRBV4-1 with TRBJ1-3; 10 bases line up with TRBD1. The sequencing sample was made of PBMCs. The receptor was isolated from a woman between 25 and 40 years old in good health and CMV-seropositive. Here the CDR3 DNA reads TGCGCCAGCAGCTTCCTGACAGGGGGCAGAAACACCATATATTTT. Translation: CASSFLTGGRNTIYF.